The sequence of this TCR beta chain was determined in a study of blood T cell repertoires in COVID-19. For the study at large: Sites across the United States, Italy and Spain contributed samples from acute and convalescent COVID-19. In each case, the material was cDNA or gDNA derived from T cells, B-cell-depleted T cells, or PBMCs.

How the authors handled the data: Researchers report that nucleated cell counts were estimated from reference gene primer amplification. Sequencing was performed with immunoSEQ multiplex PCR; in TCRdb, only in-frame clones are kept and a portion is missing. V, J and clone size derive from that table, while D and trimming were established from the DNA sequence. The sample has 150,000 to 200,000 clones, nearly 80% seen once; the top ten hold roughly 28%. The CDR3 consists of 13 residues. The V gene lost 3 bases and the J gene lost 4 bases, with 9 bases spanning the gap. The germline V gene has CDR1 DFQATT and CDR2 SNEGSKA (reference sequence).

The sample consisted of peripheral blood. This clonotype was sampled from a woman in her seventies with acute or convalescent COVID-19. The chain links TRBV20-1 to TRBJ2-2; tentatively, D is TRBD2 (6 bases). This CDR3 reads CSASIGSTGELFF. The CDR3 bases are TGCAGTGCTAGTATCGGGAGCACCGGGGAGCTGTTTTTT.